This is a list of T cell receptor beta chains from one sample in a study of cytomegalovirus exposure and HLA in healthy donors. The table came from immunoSEQ multiplex PCR; TCRdb's copy has only in-frame clones and leaves some out. The sample yields roughly 100,000 clones, over 60% seen once. The sequenced material came from PBMCs. These receptors were collected from a man aged 55 to 70 in good health and CMV-seropositive. Both conserved end residues are part of each CDR3. Fields, in order: clone size, D gene, J gene, V gene, CDR3 protein, CDR3 DNA. A D gene is named only where the DNA matches it firmly. Size values are once, few and many counts, or a class for expanded clones, and some rows have none.

abundance: .
d_gene: .
j_gene: TRBJ2-7
v_gene: TRBV7-8
CDR3aa: CASSIFRQVIYEQYF
CDR3nt: TGTGCCAGCAGCATTTTTCGACAGGTCATCTACGAGCAGTACTTC

abundance: .
d_gene: TRBD1
j_gene: TRBJ1-4
v_gene: TRBV19
CDR3aa: CATADRSSTNEKLFF
CDR3nt: TGTGCCACCGCGGACAGGTCTTCAACTAATGAAAAACTGTTTTTT

abundance: .
d_gene: TRBD1
j_gene: TRBJ2-1
v_gene: TRBV5-1
CDR3aa: CASSPDRGPLGEQFF
CDR3nt: TGCGCCAGCAGCCCGGACAGGGGGCCCCTTGGGGAGCAGTTCTTC

abundance: .
d_gene: .
j_gene: TRBJ2-7
v_gene: TRBV19
CDR3aa: CASSITWRPYEQYF
CDR3nt: TGTGCCAGTAGTATTACCTGGCGGCCCTACGAGCAGTACTTC

abundance: few
d_gene: .
j_gene: TRBJ1-5
v_gene: TRBV19
CDR3aa: CASSLAGQQPQHF
CDR3nt: TGTGCCAGTAGTTTAGCAGGGCAACAGCCCCAGCATTTT

abundance: .
d_gene: .
j_gene: TRBJ2-1
v_gene: TRBV19
CDR3aa: CASSIERGYEQFF
CDR3nt: TGTGCCAGTAGTATAGAACGGGGGTATGAGCAGTTCTTC

abundance: .
d_gene: TRBD1
j_gene: TRBJ2-5
v_gene: TRBV5-1
CDR3aa: CASSLATGQETQYF
CDR3nt: TGCGCCAGCAGCTTGGCGACAGGGCAAGAGACCCAGTACTTC

abundance: .
d_gene: TRBD2
j_gene: TRBJ2-5
v_gene: TRBV7-2
CDR3aa: CASSRHSGGAGETQYF
CDR3nt: TGTGCCAGCAGTCGCCATAGCGGGGGGGCCGGGGAGACCCAGTACTTC

abundance: .
d_gene: .
j_gene: TRBJ2-7
v_gene: TRBV27
CDR3aa: CASSFWGGSHEQYF
CDR3nt: TGTGCCAGCAGTTTTTGGGGGGGCAGTCACGAGCAGTACTTC

abundance: .
d_gene: .
j_gene: TRBJ2-3
v_gene: TRBV11-2
CDR3aa: CASSSAQTDTQYF
CDR3nt: TGTGCCAGCAGCTCAGCACAGACGGATACGCAGTATTTT

abundance: .
d_gene: .
j_gene: TRBJ2-5
v_gene: TRBV7-2
CDR3aa: CASSPLGPETQYF
CDR3nt: TGTGCCAGCAGCCCCCTGGGCCCAGAGACCCAGTACTTC

abundance: .
d_gene: TRBD2
j_gene: TRBJ2-7
v_gene: TRBV6-1
CDR3aa: CASSEARLAGGPYEQYF
CDR3nt: TGTGCCAGCAGTGAAGCAAGACTAGCGGGGGGGCCCTACGAGCAGTACTTC

abundance: .
d_gene: .
j_gene: TRBJ1-2
v_gene: TRBV18
CDR3aa: CASSLYTGPYGYTF
CDR3nt: TGTGCCAGCTCACTTTATACAGGGCCCTATGGCTACACCTTC

abundance: once
d_gene: .
j_gene: TRBJ1-4
v_gene: TRBV30
CDR3aa: CAWSRGNEKLFF
CDR3nt: TGTGCCTGGAGTAGGGGGAATGAAAAACTGTTTTTT

abundance: .
d_gene: TRBD1
j_gene: TRBJ2-3
v_gene: TRBV7-3
CDR3aa: CASSLTGQGSILDTQYF
CDR3nt: TGTGCCAGCAGCTTAACCGGACAGGGGAGTATCCTGGATACGCAGTATTTT

abundance: .
d_gene: TRBD2
j_gene: TRBJ2-1
v_gene: TRBV29-1
CDR3aa: CSVDTSGGAHEQFF
CDR3nt: TGCAGCGTGGATACTAGCGGGGGGGCCCATGAGCAGTTCTTC

abundance: .
d_gene: TRBD1
j_gene: TRBJ1-4
v_gene: TRBV11-2
CDR3aa: CASSLGDRVNEKLFF
CDR3nt: TGTGCCAGCAGCTTAGGAGACAGGGTCAATGAAAAACTGTTTTTT

abundance: .
d_gene: .
j_gene: TRBJ1-6
v_gene: TRBV10-3
CDR3aa: CAISETAPPDSPLHF
CDR3nt: TGTGCCATCAGTGAGACAGCACCCCCGGATTCACCCCTCCACTTT

abundance: .
d_gene: TRBD1
j_gene: TRBJ1-3
v_gene: TRBV11-2
CDR3aa: CASSHEQGATGNTIYF
CDR3nt: TGTGCCAGCAGCCACGAGCAGGGGGCTACAGGAAACACCATATATTTT

abundance: .
d_gene: TRBD2
j_gene: TRBJ2-2
v_gene: TRBV5-1
CDR3aa: CASSLLTSGNGELFF
CDR3nt: TGCGCCAGCAGCTTGTTGACTAGCGGTAACGGGGAGCTGTTTTTT

abundance: .
d_gene: .
j_gene: TRBJ1-1
v_gene: TRBV29-1
CDR3aa: CSVAEGRSEAFF
CDR3nt: TGCAGCGTTGCGGAGGGAAGATCTGAAGCTTTCTTT

abundance: .
d_gene: TRBD1
j_gene: TRBJ1-2
v_gene: TRBV9
CDR3aa: CASSVTGQGYGYTF
CDR3nt: TGTGCCAGCAGCGTAACGGGACAGGGGTATGGCTACACCTTC

abundance: .
d_gene: .
j_gene: TRBJ2-7
v_gene: TRBV7-2
CDR3aa: CASSNRPGGAYEQYF
CDR3nt: TGTGCCAGCAGCAACCGCCCAGGCGGGGCCTACGAGCAGTACTTC

abundance: .
d_gene: TRBD1
j_gene: TRBJ1-4
v_gene: TRBV9
CDR3aa: CASSVGRGQEKLFF
CDR3nt: TGTGCCAGCAGCGTAGGCAGGGGGCAGGAAAAACTGTTTTTT

abundance: .
d_gene: TRBD1
j_gene: TRBJ2-7
v_gene: TRBV10-1
CDR3aa: CASSELSVAGGGQYF
CDR3nt: TGCGCCAGCAGTGAGTTGTCGGTGGCAGGGGGCGGGCAGTACTTC

abundance: .
d_gene: TRBD1
j_gene: TRBJ2-7
v_gene: TRBV30
CDR3aa: CAWSMTGYEQYF
CDR3nt: TGTGCCTGGAGTATGACAGGGTACGAGCAGTACTTC

abundance: once
d_gene: .
j_gene: TRBJ1-1
v_gene: TRBV6-5
CDR3aa: CASSYGQNLNTEAFF
CDR3nt: TGTGCCAGCAGTTACGGACAGAACCTGAACACTGAAGCTTTCTTT

abundance: .
d_gene: .
j_gene: TRBJ1-6
v_gene: TRBV4-2
CDR3aa: CASSQDGRENSPLHF
CDR3nt: TGTGCCAGCAGCCAAGATGGACGGGAGAATTCACCCCTCCACTTT

abundance: .
d_gene: .
j_gene: TRBJ2-1
v_gene: TRBV5-4
CDR3aa: CASRGDSYTNEQFF
CDR3nt: TGTGCCAGCAGAGGGGACTCTTATACCAATGAGCAGTTCTTC

abundance: .
d_gene: .
j_gene: TRBJ1-5
v_gene: TRBV2
CDR3aa: CASSGQSPQPQHF
CDR3nt: TGTGCCAGCAGTGGGCAGTCACCTCAGCCCCAGCATTTT

abundance: .
d_gene: TRBD1
j_gene: TRBJ2-7
v_gene: TRBV7-6
CDR3aa: CASSAGTGGQNEQYF
CDR3nt: TGTGCCAGCAGTGCAGGGACAGGGGGCCAGAACGAGCAGTACTTC

abundance: .
d_gene: .
j_gene: TRBJ2-7
v_gene: TRBV5-4
CDR3aa: CASSLVDSYEQYF
CDR3nt: TGTGCCAGCAGCTTGGTGGACAGCTACGAGCAGTACTTC

abundance: .
d_gene: TRBD2
j_gene: TRBJ2-7
v_gene: TRBV2
CDR3aa: CASSETSGGSAYEQYF
CDR3nt: TGTGCCAGCAGTGAGACTAGCGGGGGATCGGCCTACGAGCAGTACTTC

abundance: .
d_gene: TRBD2
j_gene: TRBJ2-1
v_gene: TRBV7-2
CDR3aa: CASVSGGRYNERFF
CDR3nt: TGTGCCAGCGTAAGCGGGGGGCGGTACAATGAGCGGTTCTTC

abundance: .
d_gene: TRBD1
j_gene: TRBJ2-7
v_gene: TRBV5-4
CDR3aa: CASSSAGGADEQYF
CDR3nt: TGTGCCAGCAGCTCGGCAGGGGGCGCGGACGAGCAGTACTTC